The rows below give T cell receptor beta chains drawn from one sample of a study of T-cell memory formation after mild COVID-19. TCRdb independently ran MiXCR on the 5' RACE reads; one entry per CDR3 protein. The sample gives a few hundred thousand distinct CDR3 sequences, 15% to 20% of which show up once; 22% is in the top ten. Material for sequencing was PBMCs or a T cell subset sorted from them (not recorded which). The origin of the receptors is a man between 18 and 35 years old who had mild COVID-19 (a few samples of this study predate the infection). Cell type and time point are not known. Each CDR3 is given with its conserved first and last residue. The D gene is left open where the match is weak. Rows may omit the clone size; those that give it use once, few, many or a size class.

j_gene,v_gene,d_gene,abundance,len,CDR3nt,CDR3aa
TRBJ2-5,TRBV6-2/TRBV6-3,TRBD1,-,14,TGTGCCAGCAGTCTCGACAGGGTTGGAGAGACCCAGTACTTC,CASSLDRVGETQYF
TRBJ1-1,TRBV2,-,-,17,TGTGCCAGCAGTGGGGGTGCGGAGAGGCCCATGAACACTGAAGCTTTCTTT,CASSGGAERPMNTEAFF
TRBJ1-2,TRBV5-1,TRBD1,-,15,TGCGCCAGCAGGCCCCCGGGACAGGCGATCCATGGCTACACCTTC,CASRPPGQAIHGYTF
TRBJ2-5,TRBV5-1,-,-,14,TGCGCCAGCAGTTCCGGGGCGACCCGGGAGACCCAGTACTTC,CASSSGATRETQYF
TRBJ2-5,TRBV18,TRBD1,-,15,TGTGCCAGCTCGCCCCCCGGGACAGGGGGAGGGACCCAGTACTTC,CASSPPGTGGGTQYF
TRBJ1-1,TRBV5-1,-,few,15,TGCGCCAGCAGCTTGGAGGTGGGGGTAGGCACTGAAGCTTTCTTT,CASSLEVGVGTEAFF
TRBJ2-1,TRBV4-3,-,few,15,TGCGCCAGCAGCCAAGATCAGGGGACAAACAATGAGCAGTTCTTC,CASSQDQGTNNEQFF
TRBJ2-7,TRBV27,TRBD1,few,16,TGTGCCAGCAGCCCCGACCCGGGACAGGGGCCCTACGAGCAGTACTTC,CASSPDPGQGPYEQYF
TRBJ2-2,TRBV13,TRBD1,-,15,TGTGCCAGCAGCAGAGGTAGGGGGCCCACCGGGGAGCTGTTTTTT,CASSRGRGPTGELFF
TRBJ2-5,TRBV4-1,-,-,16,TGCGCCAGCAGGCAGACTTTTGGCAGGGGCCAAGAGACCCAGTACTTC,CASRQTFGRGQETQYF
TRBJ2-7,TRBV10-3,TRBD1,few,14,TGTGCCATCACCGAGGGACAGGGGGCCTCCGAGCAGTACTTC,CAITEGQGASEQYF
TRBJ1-4,TRBV7-2,-,-,13,TGTGCCAGCAGCCTAAGCGCGTATGAAAAACTGTTTTTT,CASSLSAYEKLFF
TRBJ1-2,TRBV29-1,-,-,13,TGCAGCGTCCGCCCGGTCCTTACCTATGGCTACACCTTC,CSVRPVLTYGYTF
TRBJ1-1,TRBV7-3,-,many,13,TGTGCCAGCAGCTCCCCAGGACCCACTGAAGCTTTCTTT,CASSSPGPTEAFF